Below, 9 T cell receptor beta chains from the same sample are listed, as sequenced in a study of T cell changes during pregnancy in multiple sclerosis. Assay: immunoSEQ multiplex PCR; the TCRdb copy retains only in-frame clones and omits some. The sample includes 40,000 or so clones, about 91% of them seen just once. The sequencing here drew on CD4+ T cells from peripheral blood mononuclear cells, taken in the first trimester of pregnancy. The receptor source for this set is a female donor with multiple sclerosis, enrolled in a pregnancy study.

This rearrangement joins TRBV5-1 to TRBJ2-5, with D possibly TRBD2 on 6 matching bases. V lost 4 bases and J lost 1, with 17 bases in between. Germline V gives CDR1 SGHRS, CDR2 YFSETQ. CDR3 length equals 16 residues. The CDR3 region is CASSPRGDQGQETQYF. The DNA for the CDR3 is TGCGCCAGCAGCCCACGCGGGGACCAGGGCCAAGAGACCCAGTACTTC.

The rearrangement uses TRBV6-6 and TRBJ2-1; the match to TRBD2 covers 10 bases. This CDR3 comprises 16 residues. The germline V gene encodes CDR1 MNHNY and CDR2 SVGAGI (reference sequence). Unmatched junction bases numbered 9, after V lost 1 base and J lost 9 bases. DNA for the CDR3: TGTGCCAGCAGTTACTATGAGCGGGAGGGCGGCGGTGAGCAGTTCTTC. Its translation: CASSYYEREGGGEQFF.

Worth noting for this clone: The sample carries other DNA sequences with the same CDR3. V is TRBV27 and J is TRBJ1-5, with TRBD1 identical over 7 bases. Germline V CDR1 and CDR2: MNHEY, SMNVEV (reference sequence). The trim removed 2 bases at V and 2 bases at J, leaving 0 bases unmatched. CDR3 length: 14 amino acids. CDR3 residues: CASSLQGGNQPQHF. CDR3 DNA sequence: TGTGCCAGCAGTTTACAGGGGGGCAATCAGCCCCAGCATTTT.

V usage is TRBV18 and J usage is TRBJ1-1; tentatively, D is TRBD1 (6 bases). Trimming removed 3 bases from V and 3 bases from J, with 17 bases in between. Germline V lookup: CDR1 KGHSH, CDR2 LQKENI. The CDR3 consists of 16 residues. The CDR3 sequence is CASSPYRDGVDTEAFF. The CDR3, as DNA: TGTGCCAGCTCACCTTACAGGGACGGGGTTGACACTGAAGCTTTCTTT.

The rearrangement joins TRBV18 to TRBJ2-4; TRBD1 matches at 8 bases. Germline CDR1 and CDR2: KGHSH and LQKENI. V lost 3 bases, J lost 7 bases, and 11 bases stayed unmatched. The CDR3 sequence is 16 residues long. The CDR3 region has the DNA TGTGCCAGCTCACCCAATGACAGGGGATCCGGCAACATTCAGTACTTC. Translating it yields CASSPNDRGSGNIQYF.

The V and J genes are TRBV10-3 and TRBJ1-5, with TRBD1 as a possible D gene (6 bases). The CDR3 sequence is 14 residues long. Germline V CDR1 and CDR2: ENHRY, SYGVKD. V was clipped by 6 bases and J by 1 base, with 10 bases between them. CDR3 sequence: CAISPGQSNQPQHF. The CDR3 DNA reads as TGTGCCATCAGCCCCGGACAGAGCAATCAGCCCCAGCATTTT.

The chain joins TRBV10-2 to TRBJ2-1; weak D call: TRBD1 (5 bases). Germline V gene data show CDR1 as WSHSY and CDR2 as SAAADI. Between the trimmed V and J ends, which lost 8 bases and 8 bases, there was a span of 13 bases. The CDR3 spans 12 residues. The CDR3 region has the DNA TGCGCCAGCGGAAAACAGGTCTATGAGCAGTTCTTC. Translated: CASGKQVYEQFF.

This clone showed up just once. This rearrangement joins TRBV19 to TRBJ2-2, with 7 bases fitting TRBD1. The V gene's germline CDR1 is LNHDA and CDR2 SQIVND (reference sequence). CDR3 length equals 15 residues. The junction had 4 bases not matched to a gene; V was cut back by 3 bases and J by 3 bases. The DNA for the CDR3 is TGTGCCAGTAGTATCCGAGGGGGCGACACCGGGGAGCTGTTTTTT. Translating gives CASSIRGGDTGELFF.

J is TRBJ2-2 and V is TRBV7-9; TRBD2 aligns across 13 bases. The CDR3 consists of 18 residues. Losses at the gene ends were 5 bases for V and 8 bases for J; bases not matched to a gene: 14. The germline V gene encodes CDR1 SEHNR and CDR2 FQNEAQ (reference sequence). For the CDR3, the DNA is TGTGCCAGCAGCCCACAGACTAGCGGGAGGCCCTTTGGAGGGGAGCTGTTTTTT. Residues: CASSPQTSGRPFGGELFF.